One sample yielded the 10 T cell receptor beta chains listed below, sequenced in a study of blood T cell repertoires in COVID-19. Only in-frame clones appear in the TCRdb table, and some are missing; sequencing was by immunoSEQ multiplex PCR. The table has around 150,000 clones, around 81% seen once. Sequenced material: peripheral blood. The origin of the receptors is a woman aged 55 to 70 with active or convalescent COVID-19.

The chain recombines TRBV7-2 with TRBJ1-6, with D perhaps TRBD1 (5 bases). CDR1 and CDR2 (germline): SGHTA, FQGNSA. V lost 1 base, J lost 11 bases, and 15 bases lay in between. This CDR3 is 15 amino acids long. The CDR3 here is CASSLVARARAPLHF. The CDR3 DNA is TGTGCCAGCAGCTTAGTGGCAAGGGCCAGGGCACCCCTCCACTTT. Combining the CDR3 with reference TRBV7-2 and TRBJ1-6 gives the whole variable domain GAGVSQSPSNKVTEKGKDVELRCDPISGHTALYWYRQSLGQGLEFLIYFQGNSAPDKSGLPSDRFSAERTGGSVSTLTIQRTQQEDSAVYLCASSLVARARAPLHFGNGTRLTVT.

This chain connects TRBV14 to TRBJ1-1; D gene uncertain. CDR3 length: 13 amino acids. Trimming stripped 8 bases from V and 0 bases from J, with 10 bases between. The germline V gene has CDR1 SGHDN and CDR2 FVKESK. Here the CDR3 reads CASGQHMNTEAFF. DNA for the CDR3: TGTGCCAGCGGGCAGCACATGAACACTGAAGCTTTCTTT.

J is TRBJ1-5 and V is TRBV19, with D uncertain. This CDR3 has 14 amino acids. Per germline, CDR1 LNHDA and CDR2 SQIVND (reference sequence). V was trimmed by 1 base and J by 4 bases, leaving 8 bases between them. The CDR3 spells CASSIARGNQPQHF. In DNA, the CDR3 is TGTGCCAGTAGTATAGCTCGCGGTAATCAGCCCCAGCATTTT.

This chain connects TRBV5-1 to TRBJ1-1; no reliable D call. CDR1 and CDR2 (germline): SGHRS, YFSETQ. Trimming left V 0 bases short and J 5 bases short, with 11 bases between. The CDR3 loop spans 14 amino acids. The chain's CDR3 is CASSLGSGGTEAFF. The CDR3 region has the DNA TGCGCCAGCAGCTTGGGTTCGGGTGGGACTGAAGCTTTCTTT.

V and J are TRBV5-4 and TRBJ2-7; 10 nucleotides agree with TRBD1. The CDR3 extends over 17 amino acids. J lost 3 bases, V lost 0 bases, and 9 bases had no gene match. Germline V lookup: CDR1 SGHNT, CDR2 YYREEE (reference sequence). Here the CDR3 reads CASSLAPGQGFLYEQYF. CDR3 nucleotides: TGTGCCAGCAGCTTGGCCCCGGGACAGGGGTTTCTCTACGAGCAGTACTTC.

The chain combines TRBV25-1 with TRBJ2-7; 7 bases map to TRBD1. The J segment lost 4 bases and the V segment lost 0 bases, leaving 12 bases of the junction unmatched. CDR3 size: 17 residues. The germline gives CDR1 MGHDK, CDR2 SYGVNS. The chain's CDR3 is CASSEYKPTGSFYEQYF. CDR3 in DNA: TGTGCCAGCAGTGAATATAAACCGACAGGGTCTTTTTACGAGCAGTACTTC.

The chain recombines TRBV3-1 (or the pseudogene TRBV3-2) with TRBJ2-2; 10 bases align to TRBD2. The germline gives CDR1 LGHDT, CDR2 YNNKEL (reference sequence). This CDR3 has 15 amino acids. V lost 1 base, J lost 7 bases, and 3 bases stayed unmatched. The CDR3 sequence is CASSQVRLAGGELFF. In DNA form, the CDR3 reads TGTGCCAGCAGCCAAGTTCGACTAGCGGGCGGGGAGCTGTTTTTT.

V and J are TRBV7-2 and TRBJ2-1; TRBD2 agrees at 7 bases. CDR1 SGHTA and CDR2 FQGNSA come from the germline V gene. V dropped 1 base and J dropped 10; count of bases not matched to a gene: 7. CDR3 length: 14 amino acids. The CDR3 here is CASSLEGGLGEQFF. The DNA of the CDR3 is TGTGCCAGCAGCTTAGAGGGAGGGCTCGGGGAGCAGTTCTTC.

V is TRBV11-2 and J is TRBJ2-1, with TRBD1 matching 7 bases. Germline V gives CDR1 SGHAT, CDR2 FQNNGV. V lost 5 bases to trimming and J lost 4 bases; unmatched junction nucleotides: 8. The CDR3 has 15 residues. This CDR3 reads CASSPIRGLYNEQFF. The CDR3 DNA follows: TGTGCCAGCAGCCCTATCAGGGGGTTATACAATGAGCAGTTCTTC.

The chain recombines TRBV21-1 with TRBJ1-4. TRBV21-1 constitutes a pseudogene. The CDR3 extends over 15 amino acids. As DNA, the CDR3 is TGTGCCAGCAGCAAAGTTCGATACTTTAGCGAAAAACTGTTTTTT. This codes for CASSKVRYFSEKLFF.